This entry lists 18 T cell receptor beta chains sequenced from one sample in a study of shared clonotypes between healthy human individuals. This table comes from immunoSEQ multiplex PCR, and its TCRdb copy is limited to in-frame clones, with some not included. The sample lists roughly 2 million clones, roughly 94% seen once, with 0.13% in the top ten. Sequenced input: naive CD4+ T cells sorted from blood. Subset of the sample: CD45RA+ positively selected. The receptors originated from a man aged 18 to 29 in good health.

Only a few counts were recorded for this clone. Other DNA sequences in the sample encode the same CDR3. The J gene is TRBJ1-3, the V gene TRBV7-2, with D hard to call. The CDR3 is 14 amino acids. Trimming took off 1 base at V and 0 bases at J, with 4 bases between the two ends. CDR1 and CDR2 from the germline V gene are SGHTA and FQGNSA. The CDR3 DNA reads TGTGCCAGCAGCTTAGGATTCTCTGGAAACACCATATATTTT. Translated, it gives CASSLGFSGNTIYF.

This CDR3 reads CASSVASSGANTGELFF. As DNA, the CDR3 is TGTGCCAGCAGCGTAGCGTCCAGCGGGGCGAACACCGGGGAGCTGTTTTTT. The chain couples TRBV9 to TRBJ2-2, with TRBD2 matching over 7 bases. V lost 0 bases to trimming and J lost 0 bases; unmatched junction nucleotides: 5. The CDR3 consists of 17 residues. From germline, CDR1 is SGDLS and CDR2 YYNGEE.

This clone was observed once. The V call is TRBV5-1, the J call TRBJ2-5; 10 bases fit TRBD1. Germline V gives CDR1 SGHRS, CDR2 YFSETQ. The ends lost 4 bases at V and 5 bases at J; junction bases unmatched: 5. The length of the CDR3 is 14 residues. This CDR3 reads CASSGGQGWETQYF. In DNA, the CDR3 is TGCGCCAGCAGCGGGGGACAGGGGTGGGAGACCCAGTACTTC.

This clone occurred once. Other DNA sequences from this sample encode an identical CDR3 as well. The chain combines TRBV30 with TRBJ2-7; tentative D call: TRBD2 (5 bases). Trimming took 0 bases from V and 4 from J, leaving 7 bases between them. The CDR3 runs to 12 residues. Germline lookup yields CDR1 GTSNPN and CDR2 SVGIG (reference sequence). The CDR3 is CAWSVGRYEQYF. CDR3 coding DNA: TGTGCCTGGAGTGTAGGGAGATACGAGCAGTACTTC. The full variable domain, with the rest looked up from reference TRBV30 and TRBJ2-7, is SQTIHQWPATLVQPVGSPLSLECTVEGTSNPNLYWYRQAAGRGLQLLFYSVGIGQISSEVPQNLSASRPQDRQFILSSKKLLLSDSGFYLCAWSVGRYEQYFGPGTRLTVT.

This clone was observed a single time. This chain connects TRBV6-5 to TRBJ1-2; D is ambiguous. The V gene's germline CDR1 is MNHEY and CDR2 SVGAGI. With 6 bases removed from V and 2 bases from J, the gap between germline ends came to 7 bases. The CDR3 is made up of 12 amino acids. The CDR3 is CASRGANYGYTF. DNA for the CDR3: TGTGCCAGCAGGGGTGCGAACTATGGCTACACCTTC.

The genes are TRBV5-1 and TRBJ1-2, with TRBD1 as a possible D gene (5 bases). Germline CDR1 is SGHRS and CDR2 is YFSETQ. CDR3 length: 12 residues. Trimming took 4 bases from V and 8 from J, leaving 12 bases between them. Here the CDR3 reads CASSAQGDGYTF. The CDR3 DNA reads as TGCGCCAGCAGCGCCCAGGGTGACGGCTACACCTTC.

The CDR3 is CASSGTANEQFF. The CDR3 DNA reads as TGTGCCAGCAGCGGTACAGCGAACGAGCAGTTCTTC. The rearrangement uses TRBV9 and TRBJ2-1; D unresolved. The V end lost 3 bases, the J end lost 10 bases, and 11 bases lay between the germline ends. The CDR3 is 12 residues long. Germline CDR1 is SGDLS and CDR2 is YYNGEE.

This chain connects TRBV30 to TRBJ1-1; possible D gene TRBD1, 5 bases. V was clipped by 3 bases and J by 1 base, with 15 bases between them. Germline V lookup: CDR1 GTSNPN, CDR2 SVGIG (reference sequence). The CDR3 has 15 residues. Here the CDR3 DNA reads TGTGCCTGGAGAGTCCGGGACCGCGAGAACACTGAAGCTTTCTTT. This gives the protein CAWRVRDRENTEAFF. The full variable domain, its missing parts supplied by reference TRBV30 and TRBJ1-1, is SQTIHQWPATLVQPVGSPLSLECTVEGTSNPNLYWYRQAAGRGLQLLFYSVGIGQISSEVPQNLSASRPQDRQFILSSKKLLLSDSGFYLCAWRVRDRENTEAFFGQGTRLTVV.

V and J are TRBV10-3 and TRBJ2-3; a possible D gene is TRBD2 (6 bases). This CDR3 contains 13 residues. Per the germline V gene, CDR1 is ENHRY and CDR2 is SYGVKD. V lost 7 bases and J 5 bases, leaving 13 bases between the germline ends. CDR3 nucleotides: TGTGCCATCAACAAAATGGGGGGAGATACGCAGTATTTT. This translates into CAINKMGGDTQYF.

This clone was counted once. This chain connects TRBV5-1 to TRBJ1-2, with D possibly TRBD1 on 6 matching bases. The germline gives CDR1 SGHRS, CDR2 YFSETQ. The CDR3 has 15 amino acids. Trimming took 0 bases from V and 2 from J, leaving 11 bases between them. The CDR3 loop is CASSLGPRGNYGYTF. The CDR3 DNA is TGCGCCAGCAGCTTGGGCCCGAGGGGGAACTATGGCTACACCTTC.

In the case of this clone: The sample contains more than one DNA sequence encoding this CDR3. The chain has TRBV5-1 and TRBJ2-1; TRBD2 aligns across 7 bases. Germline values: CDR1 SGHRS, CDR2 YFSETQ. The CDR3 extends over 15 amino acids. The trim removed 0 bases at V and 4 bases at J, leaving 4 bases unmatched. The CDR3: CASSLGLAAYNEQFF. The DNA for the CDR3 is TGCGCCAGCAGCTTGGGGCTAGCGGCTTACAATGAGCAGTTCTTC.

The chain joins TRBV10-3 to TRBJ2-5; D is possibly TRBD1 (6 bases). V was trimmed by 10 bases and J by 3 bases, leaving 9 bases between them. The CDR3 is 11 amino acids. CDR1 ENHRY and CDR2 SYGVKD come from the germline V gene. The CDR3 region has the DNA TGTGCCACCAGACAGGAAGAGACCCAGTACTTC. This translates into CATRQEETQYF.

The chain uses TRBV7-9 and TRBJ2-4, with TRBD1 identical over 7 bases. V shed 0 bases, J shed 8 bases, and the junction held 7 bases outside the gene matches. This CDR3 contains 15 residues. Looked up from germline, CDR1 is SEHNR and CDR2 is FQNEAQ (reference sequence). The CDR3 is CASSLALTGPDIQYF. In DNA form, the CDR3 reads TGTGCCAGCAGCTTAGCTTTGACAGGGCCTGACATTCAGTACTTC.

Notes on this clone: Mismatch with germline at one junction end may stem from a read error. V and J are TRBV10-3 and TRBJ2-2; 7 bases line up with TRBD2. The germline CDR1 and CDR2 sequences are ENHRY and SYGVKD. The CDR3 runs to 14 residues. In DNA form, the CDR3 reads TGTGCCATCAGCGAGTGGCGGGAGAACGGGGAGCTGTTTTTT. This sequence encodes CAISEWRENGELFF.

This chain connects TRBV30 to TRBJ2-7; 10 nucleotides align to TRBD2. The V and J ends lost 0 bases and 0 bases, in that order; junction bases with no gene match: 8. The CDR3 extends over 17 amino acids. Per the germline V gene, CDR1 is GTSNPN and CDR2 is SVGIG (reference sequence). This CDR3 reads CAWSVGRTSGASYEQYF. CDR3 bases: TGTGCCTGGAGTGTGGGGCGGACTAGCGGTGCCTCCTACGAGCAGTACTTC.

The chain recombines TRBV10-3 with TRBJ2-1; 11 bases map to TRBD2. V shed 5 bases and J 7 bases; nucleotides not matched to a gene: 7. The CDR3 loop spans 15 amino acids. Germline CDR1 ENHRY, CDR2 SYGVKD. The chain's CDR3 is CAISWVAGGENEQFF. The DNA for the CDR3 is TGTGCCATCAGTTGGGTAGCGGGAGGGGAAAATGAGCAGTTCTTC.

The rearrangement joins TRBV5-1 to TRBJ2-3; 7 bases fit TRBD2. The CDR3 runs to 14 residues. J was trimmed by 6 bases and V by 3 bases; bases with no gene match: 7. Germline-derived CDR1 and CDR2 are SGHRS and YFSETQ. CDR3 nucleotides: TGCGCCAGCAGCTCCCAGCGGGGAGAGGATACGCAGTATTTT. Protein: CASSSQRGEDTQYF.

A remark on this clone: This sample also contains other DNA sequences that code for the same CDR3. The chain uses TRBV7-2 and TRBJ2-2; 11 positions match TRBD1. CDR3 length: 15 amino acids. Germline V gene lookup returns CDR1 SGHTA and CDR2 FQGNSA. With 5 bases clipped from V and 5 bases from J, the junction kept 4 bases outside the gene matches. As DNA, the CDR3 is TGTGCCAGCAGCCTAGGACAGGGGGCAACCGGGGAGCTGTTTTTT. This encodes CASSLGQGATGELFF. Variable domain in full (rest from reference TRBV7-2 and TRBJ2-2): GAGVSQSPSNKVTEKGKDVELRCDPISGHTALYWYRQSLGQGLEFLIYFQGNSAPDKSGLPSDRFSAERTGGSVSTLTIQRTQQEDSAVYLCASSLGQGATGELFFGEGSRLTVL.